The 15 T cell receptor beta chains listed next were all sequenced from one sample in a study of shared clonotypes between healthy human individuals. Generated by immunoSEQ multiplex PCR, the TCRdb table keeps only in-frame clones and is missing some. The data contain fewer than 650,000 clones, 70% to 80% of them singletons. Sequencing input: PBMCs. Source of these receptors: a woman between 35 and 50 years old in good health. Some clones in this sample may be carry-over from other donors' samples.

This clone was observed many times. CDR3 bases: TGTGCCAGCTCACCCGGGGATCCCTACGAGCAGTACTTC. Translation gives CASSPGDPYEQYF. The rearrangement joins TRBV18 to TRBJ2-7; D may be TRBD2 (5 bases). V lost 3 bases and J lost 2, with 8 bases in between. From germline, CDR1 is KGHSH and CDR2 LQKENI. The CDR3 spans 13 residues.

This chain connects TRBV5-6 to TRBJ2-1, with 7 bases aligning to TRBD2. The germline V gene has CDR1 SGHDT and CDR2 YYEEEE. The length of the CDR3 is 15 residues. J was trimmed by 7 bases and V by 3 bases; bases with no gene match: 10. The CDR3 spells CASSSALEAGNEQFF. The CDR3, as DNA: TGTGCCAGCAGCTCTGCACTGGAAGCGGGGAATGAGCAGTTCTTC.

The V call is TRBV18, the J call TRBJ2-2; D might be TRBD1 (5 bases). The CDR3 runs to 13 residues. The V gene's germline CDR1 is KGHSH and CDR2 LQKENI. V was pared by 2 bases and J by 6 bases, with 7 bases between. The CDR3 bases are TGTGCCAGCTCACCAAGGGGCGCCGGGGAGCTGTTTTTT. Translated: CASSPRGAGELFF.

V gene TRBV19 combines with J gene TRBJ2-4; D might be TRBD2 (5 bases). V lost 7 bases and J lost 2, with 15 bases in between. The length of the CDR3 is 15 residues. Germline assignment: CDR1 LNHDA and CDR2 SQIVND (reference sequence). CDR3 region: CASKGPADSKNIQYF. The DNA for the CDR3 is TGTGCCAGTAAAGGCCCAGCGGATTCCAAAAACATTCAGTACTTC.

A single count supports this clone. The chain uses TRBV2 and TRBJ2-3; a possible D gene is TRBD2 (6 bases). The CDR3 spans 13 residues. Germline V gene lookup returns CDR1 SNHLY and CDR2 FYNNEI. V was clipped by 10 bases and J by 2 bases, with 13 bases between them. This chain's CDR3 is CATTGDPTDTQYF. The DNA for the CDR3 is TGTGCCACGACGGGGGACCCCACAGATACGCAGTATTTT. Supplemented by reference TRBV2 and TRBJ2-3, the full variable domain reads EPEVTQTPSHQVTQMGQEVILRCVPISNHLYFYWYRQILGQKVEFLVSFYNNEISEKSEIFDDQFSVERPDGSNFTLKIRSTKLEDSAMYFCATTGDPTDTQYFGPGTRLTVL.

This rearrangement joins TRBV4-3 to TRBJ1-1; D remains unclear. This CDR3 comprises 13 residues. The germline V gene has CDR1 LGHNA and CDR2 YSLEER. Trimming took 1 base from V and 1 from J, leaving 4 bases between them. In DNA form, the CDR3 reads TGCGCCAGCAGCCAAGGGCGGAACACTGAAGCTTTCTTT. Translation gives CASSQGRNTEAFF.

This sequence joins TRBV6-5 and TRBJ2-7; possibly TRBD2 for D (5 bases). CDR1 MNHEY and CDR2 SVGAGI come from the germline V gene. The CDR3 is made up of 14 amino acids. The germline V and J ends were trimmed by 7 bases and 2 bases, with 15 bases remaining between them. The CDR3 nucleotides are TGTGCCAGCACTCCTAGCCTAAAGACCTACGAGCAGTACTTC. This sequence encodes CASTPSLKTYEQYF.

This chain links TRBV6-5 with TRBJ2-7; maybe TRBD1 (6 bases). Between the trimmed V and J ends, which lost 6 bases and 1 base, there was a span of 10 bases. Germline V gene data show CDR1 as MNHEY and CDR2 as SVGAGI. CDR3 length equals 13 residues. CDR3: CASRFGQSYEQYF. CDR3 DNA: TGTGCCAGCAGATTCGGACAGTCCTACGAGCAGTACTTC.

Concerning this clone itself: A junction boundary mismatches the germline segment, possibly from a read error. V and J are TRBV5-4 and TRBJ2-2; D unresolved. This CDR3 is 13 amino acids long. Germline CDR1 is SGHNT and CDR2 is YYREEE (reference sequence). The CDR3 loop reads CASSQELSGELFF. The CDR3 DNA reads TGCGCCAGCAGCCAGGAACTCTCCGGGGAGCTGTTTTTT. The whole variable domain, remainder taken from reference TRBV5-4 and TRBJ2-2, is ETGVTQSPTHLIKTRGQQVTLRCSSQSGHNTVSWYQQALGQGPQFIFQYYREEENGRGNFPPRFSGLQFPNYSSELNVNALELDDSALYLCASSQELSGELFFGEGSRLTVL.

This chain uses TRBV15 with TRBJ2-1; tentatively, D is TRBD2 (6 bases). This CDR3 contains 14 residues. V was shortened by 4 bases and J by 5 bases, with 12 bases between the two germline ends. The germline CDR1 and CDR2 sequences are LNHNV and YYDKDF (reference sequence). CDR3 sequence: CATSKGTANNEQFF. The CDR3, as DNA: TGTGCCACCAGCAAAGGGACTGCTAACAATGAGCAGTTCTTC.

This clone was observed many times. J is TRBJ1-1 and V is TRBV4-1, with D possibly TRBD1 on 6 matching bases. CDR3 length: 17 amino acids. Deletions cut 1 base from V and 3 bases from J, with 18 bases between. CDR1 is MGHRA and CDR2 is YSYEKL in the germline V gene. The CDR3 DNA reads as TGCGCCAGCAGCCAAGTAGGGGCCCGGGGGCAGGACACTGAAGCTTTCTTT. It codes for CASSQVGARGQDTEAFF.

On this clone itself: A single base separates this from a much larger clone, so it may be a read error. The V gene is TRBV15, the J gene TRBJ2-5; D call uncertain. Per the germline V gene, CDR1 is LNHNV and CDR2 is YYDKDF (reference sequence). The CDR3 has 12 amino acids. CDR3 region: CATGREEETQYF. Written as DNA, the CDR3 is TGTGCCACCGGCAGAGAGGAAGAGACCCAGTACTTC.

J is TRBJ1-5 and V is TRBV19, with no clear D. Germline CDR1 and CDR2: LNHDA and SQIVND (reference sequence). The ends were cut back, 7 bases at V and 7 bases at J, with 17 bases in the middle. The CDR3 runs to 14 residues. The CDR3 DNA follows: TGTGCCAGTACCCCGAGAAGGGCTGGCCAGCCCCAGCATTTT. It translates to CASTPRRAGQPQHF.

The chain links TRBV5-1 to TRBJ1-1; D possibly corresponds to TRBD1 (5 bases). Germline assignment: CDR1 SGHRS and CDR2 YFSETQ. V shed 1 base and J shed 5 bases, with 15 bases lying between them. This CDR3 is 15 amino acids long. CDR3 DNA: TGCGCCAGCAGCTTGAGCGGCGGGGGGAGGACTGAAGCTTTCTTT. Translating gives CASSLSGGGRTEAFF.

This chain links TRBV6-6 with TRBJ1-1; 7 nucleotides agree with TRBD1. V lost 6 bases and J lost 7; bases outside the gene matches: 11. This CDR3 region has 14 residues. The germline V gene has CDR1 MNHNY and CDR2 SVGAGI (reference sequence). The CDR3 nucleotides read TGTGCCAGCAGGGGGGGAACAGGGGATAATGAAGCTTTCTTT. As protein: CASRGGTGDNEAFF.